The clone carrying this TCR beta chain was recorded at least ten times. Its cognate antigen is unknown. This entry belongs to a study of blood T cells in healthy people across ages. General study results and limits: One million T cells yielded diversity estimates that were considered underestimates. TCR beta diversity correlated strongly with naive T cell percentage.

The CDR3 contains 13 residues. Per the germline V gene, CDR1 is SQVTM and CDR2 is ANQGSEA. Losses at the gene ends were 2 bases for V and 5 bases for J; bases not matched to a gene: 2. With a J-beta primer mix and a sample-barcoded 5' primer, a second PCR ran roughly 7 to 11 cycles. Tags on each cDNA molecule came from a template-switch adaptor with 12 random nucleotides. TCRdb fed the 5' RACE reads into MiXCR, producing one record per CDR3 protein. The sample yields about 770,000 distinct CDR3 sequences, around 45% seen once. The chain has TRBV29-1 and TRBJ1-4; 7 bases match TRBD1. This clonotype was sampled from a man in his 60s in good health. The sample comprised blood. The CDR3 sequence is CSVESGQNEKLFF. The CDR3 DNA reads TGCAGCGTTGAATCGGGACAGAATGAAAAACTGTTTTTT.